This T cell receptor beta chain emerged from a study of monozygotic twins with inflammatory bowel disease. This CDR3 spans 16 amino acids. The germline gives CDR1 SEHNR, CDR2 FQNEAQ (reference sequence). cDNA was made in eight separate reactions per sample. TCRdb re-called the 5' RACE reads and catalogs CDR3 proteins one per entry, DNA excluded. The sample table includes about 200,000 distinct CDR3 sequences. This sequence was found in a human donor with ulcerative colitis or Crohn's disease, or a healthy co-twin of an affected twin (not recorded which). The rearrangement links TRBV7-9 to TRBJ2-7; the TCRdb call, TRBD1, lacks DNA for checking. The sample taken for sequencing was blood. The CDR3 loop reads CASSSKGQGLWNEQYF.